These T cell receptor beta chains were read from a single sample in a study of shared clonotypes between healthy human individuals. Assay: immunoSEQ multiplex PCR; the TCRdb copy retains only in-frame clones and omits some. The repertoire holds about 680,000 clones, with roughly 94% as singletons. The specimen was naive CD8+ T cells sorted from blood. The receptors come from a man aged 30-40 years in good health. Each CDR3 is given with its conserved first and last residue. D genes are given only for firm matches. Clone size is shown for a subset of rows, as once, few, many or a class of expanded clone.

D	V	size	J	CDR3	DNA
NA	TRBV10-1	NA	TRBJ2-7	CATLNQIFPSGEQYF	TGCGCCACCCTTAACCAGATTTTTCCCTCGGGCGAGCAGTACTTC
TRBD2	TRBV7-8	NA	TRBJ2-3	CASCLLVAGGLDTQYF	TGTGCCAGCTGCCTTTTGGTAGCGGGAGGGCTCGATACGCAGTATTTT
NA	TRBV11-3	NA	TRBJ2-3	CASSLGGRSTDTQYF	TGTGCCAGCAGCTTAGGAGGACGAAGCACAGATACGCAGTATTTT
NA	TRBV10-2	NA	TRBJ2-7	CASSNRDFPFEQYF	TGCGCCAGCAGTAACAGGGATTTTCCCTTCGAGCAGTACTTC
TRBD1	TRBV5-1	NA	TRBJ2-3	CASSHNRRTGGADTQYF	TGCGCCAGCAGCCATAACCGGAGGACAGGGGGCGCAGATACGCAGTATTTT
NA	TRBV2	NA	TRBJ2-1	CASPWDLRNEQFF	TGTGCCAGCCCGTGGGACTTGAGGAATGAGCAGTTCTTC
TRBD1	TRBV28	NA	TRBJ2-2	CASSPDRSINTGELFF	TGTGCCAGCAGTCCGGACAGGTCGATAAACACCGGGGAGCTGTTTTTT
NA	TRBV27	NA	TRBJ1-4	CASSLSWGRATNEKLFF	TGTGCCAGCAGTTTATCATGGGGCAGGGCGACTAATGAAAAACTGTTTTTT
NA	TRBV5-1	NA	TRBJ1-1	CASSLGSTEAFF	TGCGCCAGCAGCTTGGGGAGCACTGAAGCTTTCTTT
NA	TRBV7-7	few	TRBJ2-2	CASSIDVPGELFF	TGTGCTAGCAGCATCGACGTCCCCGGGGAGCTGTTTTTT
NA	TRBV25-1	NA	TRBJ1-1	CASSGNFRDRHTEAFF	TGTGCCAGCAGTGGAAACTTCCGGGACCGACACACTGAAGCTTTCTTT
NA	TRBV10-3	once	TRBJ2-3	CAISDGRYTDTQYF	TGTGCCATCAGTGACGGGAGATACACAGATACGCAGTATTTT
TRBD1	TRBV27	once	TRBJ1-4	CASSSVRGQYYEKLFF	TGTGCCAGCAGTTCGGTCAGGGGGCAATATTATGAAAAACTGTTTTTT
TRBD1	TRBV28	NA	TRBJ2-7	CASTLTGGTYEQYF	TGTGCCAGCACTCTGACAGGGGGGACCTACGAGCAGTACTTC
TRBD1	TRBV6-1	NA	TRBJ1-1	CASINDRGAFF	TGTGCCAGCATTAACGACAGGGGAGCTTTCTTT
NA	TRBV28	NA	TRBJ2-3	CASSLWIQADTQYF	TGTGCCAGCAGTTTATGGATTCAGGCAGATACGCAGTATTTT
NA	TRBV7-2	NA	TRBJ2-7	CASSLSRSGSYEQYF	TGTGCCAGCAGCTTATCGAGGAGTGGCTCCTACGAGCAGTACTTC
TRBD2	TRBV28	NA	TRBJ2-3	CASSFRTSGAWATDTQYF	TGTGCCAGCAGTTTCCGGACTAGCGGGGCCTGGGCCACAGATACGCAGTATTTT
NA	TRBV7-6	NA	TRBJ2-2	CASSYPDTTNTGELFF	TGTGCCAGCAGCTACCCGGACACAACGAACACCGGGGAGCTGTTTTTT
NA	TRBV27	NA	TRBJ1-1	CASSLVIGTEAFF	TGTGCCAGCAGTTTGGTCATTGGCACTGAAGCTTTCTTT
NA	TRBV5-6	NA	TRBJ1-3	CASSLDYSSGNTIYF	TGTGCCAGCAGCTTGGATTACAGCTCTGGAAACACCATATATTTT
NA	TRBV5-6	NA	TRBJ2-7	CASSLEGPGYEQYF	TGTGCCAGCAGCTTGGAGGGGCCTGGTTACGAGCAGTACTTC
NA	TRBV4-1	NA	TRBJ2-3	CASSQDPGYTDTQYF	TGCGCCAGCAGCCAAGATCCGGGGTACACAGATACGCAGTATTTT
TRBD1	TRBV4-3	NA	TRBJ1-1	CASSPSVRDRGARVRTEAFF	TGCGCCAGCAGCCCCAGCGTCCGGGACAGGGGGGCAAGAGTTCGCACTGAAGCTTTCTTT
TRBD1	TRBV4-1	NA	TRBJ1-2	CASSQAPGTGGIYGYTF	TGCGCCAGCAGCCAAGCCCCCGGGACAGGGGGAATCTATGGCTACACCTTC
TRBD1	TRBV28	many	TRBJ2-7	CASRSGQSYEQYF	TGTGCCAGCAGGTCGGGACAGTCTTACGAGCAGTACTTC
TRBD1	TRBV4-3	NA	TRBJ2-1	CASSPTSRGQGPNEQFF	TGCGCCAGCAGCCCAACTTCTCGCGGACAGGGTCCCAATGAGCAGTTCTTC
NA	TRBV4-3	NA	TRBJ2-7	CASSQDGPQGSSYEQYF	TGCGCCAGCAGCCAAGATGGGCCCCAGGGCTCATCCTACGAGCAGTACTTC
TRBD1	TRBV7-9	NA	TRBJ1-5	CASSLTQGGNQPQHF	TGTGCCAGCAGCCTGACACAGGGGGGCAATCAGCCCCAGCATTTT
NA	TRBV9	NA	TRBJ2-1	CASSGKASPSNEQFF	TGTGCCAGCAGCGGGAAGGCTAGTCCCAGTAATGAGCAGTTCTTC
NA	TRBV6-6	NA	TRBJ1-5	CASSYVGGDQPQHF	TGTGCCAGCAGTTACGTCGGGGGAGATCAGCCCCAGCATTTT
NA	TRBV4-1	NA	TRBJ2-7	CASSQDGISYEQYF	TGCGCCAGCAGCCAAGACGGCATCTCCTACGAGCAGTACTTC
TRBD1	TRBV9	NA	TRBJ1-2	CASSGDSWGYTF	TGTGCCAGCAGCGGGGACAGTTGGGGCTACACCTTC
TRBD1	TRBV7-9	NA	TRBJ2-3	CASSSSGTGTSGTDTQYF	TGTGCCAGCAGCTCCTCCGGGACAGGGACTTCAGGGACAGATACGCAGTATTTT
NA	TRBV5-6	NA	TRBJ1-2	CASSFRGGVGYTF	TGTGCCAGCAGCTTCAGGGGAGGGGTTGGCTACACCTTC
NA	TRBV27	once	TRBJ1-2	CASSFGANYGYTF	TGTGCCAGCAGTTTTGGGGCTAACTATGGCTACACCTTC
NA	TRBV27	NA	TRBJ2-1	CASSFSQSSYNEQFF	TGTGCCAGCAGTTTTTCGCAGAGCTCCTACAATGAGCAGTTCTTC
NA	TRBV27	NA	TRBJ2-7	CASRPRASDAYEQYF	TGTGCCAGCAGACCCCGAGCTAGCGACGCCTACGAGCAGTACTTC
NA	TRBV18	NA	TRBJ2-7	CASSVAGSSYEQYF	TGTGCCAGCTCAGTCGCGGGTAGCTCCTACGAGCAGTACTTC
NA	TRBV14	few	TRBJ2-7	CASSHPGNYEQYF	TGTGCCAGCAGCCACCCAGGGAATTACGAGCAGTACTTC
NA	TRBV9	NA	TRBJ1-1	CASSVVKRENTEAFF	TGTGCCAGCAGCGTAGTTAAAAGGGAGAACACTGAAGCTTTCTTT
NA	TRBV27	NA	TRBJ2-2	CASSPRPPGELFF	TGTGCCAGCAGTCCCCGACCCCCCGGGGAGCTGTTTTTT
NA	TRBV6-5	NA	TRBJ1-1	CASSYGFRTEAFF	TGTGCCAGCAGTTACGGATTCCGCACTGAAGCTTTCTTT
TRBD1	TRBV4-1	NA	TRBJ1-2	CASSLRQGHGYTF	TGCGCCAGCAGCCTAAGACAGGGTCATGGCTACACCTTC
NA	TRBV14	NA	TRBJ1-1	CASSLDSSFQAFF	TGTGCCAGCAGCTTGGACAGTAGTTTCCAAGCTTTCTTT
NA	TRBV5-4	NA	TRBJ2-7	CASSLEGDHYEQYF	TGTGCCAGCAGCTTGGAAGGGGACCACTACGAGCAGTACTTC